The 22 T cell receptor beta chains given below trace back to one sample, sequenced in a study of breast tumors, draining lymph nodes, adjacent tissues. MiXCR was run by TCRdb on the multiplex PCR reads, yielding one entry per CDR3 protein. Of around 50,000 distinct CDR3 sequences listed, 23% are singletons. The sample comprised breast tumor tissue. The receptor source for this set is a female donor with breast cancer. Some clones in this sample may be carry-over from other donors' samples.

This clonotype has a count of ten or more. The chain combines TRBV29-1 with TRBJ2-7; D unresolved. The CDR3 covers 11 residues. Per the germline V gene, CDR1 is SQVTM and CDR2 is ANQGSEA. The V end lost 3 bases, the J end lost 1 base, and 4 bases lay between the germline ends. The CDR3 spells CSVEESYEQYF. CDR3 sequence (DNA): TGCAGCGTTGAGGAGTCCTACGAGCAGTACTTC.

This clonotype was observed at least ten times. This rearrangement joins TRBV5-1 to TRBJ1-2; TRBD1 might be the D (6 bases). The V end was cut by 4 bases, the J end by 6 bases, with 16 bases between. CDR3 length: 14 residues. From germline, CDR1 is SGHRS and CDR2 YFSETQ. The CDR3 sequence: CASSLNRVWDGYTF. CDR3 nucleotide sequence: TGCGCCAGCAGCCTAAACAGGGTCTGGGATGGCTACACCTTC.

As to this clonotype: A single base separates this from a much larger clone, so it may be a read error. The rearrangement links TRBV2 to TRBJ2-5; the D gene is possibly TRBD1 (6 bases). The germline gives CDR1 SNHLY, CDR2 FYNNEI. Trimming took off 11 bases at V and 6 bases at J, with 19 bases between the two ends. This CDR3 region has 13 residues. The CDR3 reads CAQILGTRKTQYF. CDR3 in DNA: TGTGCCCAGATCTTAGGGACAAGGAAGACCCAGTACTTC.

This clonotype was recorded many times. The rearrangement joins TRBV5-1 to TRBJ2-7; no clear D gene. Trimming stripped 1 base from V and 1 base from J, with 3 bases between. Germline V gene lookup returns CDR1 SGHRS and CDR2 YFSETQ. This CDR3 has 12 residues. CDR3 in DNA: TGCGCCAGCAGCTTGCCATCCTACGAGCAGTACTTC. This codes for CASSLPSYEQYF.

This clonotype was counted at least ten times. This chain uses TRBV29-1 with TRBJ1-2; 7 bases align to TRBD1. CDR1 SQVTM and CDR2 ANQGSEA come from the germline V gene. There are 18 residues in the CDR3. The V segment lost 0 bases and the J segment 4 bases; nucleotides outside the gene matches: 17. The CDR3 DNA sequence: TGCAGCGTTGAAGATCTAGGGGACAGCCGCACTTTCGCCTATGGCTACACCTTC. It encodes CSVEDLGDSRTFAYGYTF.

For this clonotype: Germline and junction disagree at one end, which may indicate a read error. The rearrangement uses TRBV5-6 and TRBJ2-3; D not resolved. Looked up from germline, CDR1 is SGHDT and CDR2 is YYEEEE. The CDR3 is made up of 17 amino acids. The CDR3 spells CACSLVFGGTNTDTQYF. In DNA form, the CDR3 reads TGTGCCTGCAGCTTGGTCTTTGGCGGAACTAACACAGATACGCAGTATTTT.

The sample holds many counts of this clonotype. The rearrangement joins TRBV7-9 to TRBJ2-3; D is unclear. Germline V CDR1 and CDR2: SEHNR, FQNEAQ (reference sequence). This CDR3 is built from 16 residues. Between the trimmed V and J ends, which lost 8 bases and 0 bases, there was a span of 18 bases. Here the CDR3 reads CASLPGSTPSTDTQYF. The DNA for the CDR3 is TGTGCCAGCTTGCCCGGAAGTACCCCTAGCACAGATACGCAGTATTTT. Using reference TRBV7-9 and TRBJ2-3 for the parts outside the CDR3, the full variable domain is DTGVSQNPRHKITKRGQNVTFRCDPISEHNRLYWYRQTLGQGPEFLTYFQNEAQLEKSRLLSDRFSAERPKGSFSTLEIQRTEQGDSAMYLCASLPGSTPSTDTQYFGPGTRLTVL.

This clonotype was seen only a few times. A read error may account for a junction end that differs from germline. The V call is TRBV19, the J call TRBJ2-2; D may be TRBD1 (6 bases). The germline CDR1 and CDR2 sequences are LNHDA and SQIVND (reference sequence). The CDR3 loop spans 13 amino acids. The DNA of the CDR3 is TGTGCCAGTAAGGGACACCCCACCGGGAAGCTGTTTTTT. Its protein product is CASKGHPTGKLFF.

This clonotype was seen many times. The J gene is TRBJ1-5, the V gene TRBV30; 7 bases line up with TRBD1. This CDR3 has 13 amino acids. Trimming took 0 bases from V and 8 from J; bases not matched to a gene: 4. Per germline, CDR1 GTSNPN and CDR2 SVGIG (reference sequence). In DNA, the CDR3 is TGTGCCTGGAGTGTGGCAGGGGGGAAGCCCCAGCATTTT. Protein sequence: CAWSVAGGKPQHF. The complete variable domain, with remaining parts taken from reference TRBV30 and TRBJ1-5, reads SQTIHQWPATLVQPVGSPLSLECTVEGTSNPNLYWYRQAAGRGLQLLFYSVGIGQISSEVPQNLSASRPQDRQFILSSKKLLLSDSGFYLCAWSVAGGKPQHFGDGTRLSIL.

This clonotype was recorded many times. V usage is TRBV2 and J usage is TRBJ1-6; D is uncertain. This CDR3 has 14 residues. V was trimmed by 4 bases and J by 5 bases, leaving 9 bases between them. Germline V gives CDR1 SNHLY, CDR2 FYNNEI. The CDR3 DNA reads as TGTGCCAGCAGTGTGAGGAGTAATAATTCACCCCTCCACTTT. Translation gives CASSVRSNNSPLHF.

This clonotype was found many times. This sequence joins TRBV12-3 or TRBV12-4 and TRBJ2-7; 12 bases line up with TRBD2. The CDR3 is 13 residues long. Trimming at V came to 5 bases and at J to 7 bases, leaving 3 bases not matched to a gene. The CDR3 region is CASSHGLAGEQYF. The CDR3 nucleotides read TGTGCCAGCAGTCATGGACTAGCGGGAGAGCAGTACTTC.

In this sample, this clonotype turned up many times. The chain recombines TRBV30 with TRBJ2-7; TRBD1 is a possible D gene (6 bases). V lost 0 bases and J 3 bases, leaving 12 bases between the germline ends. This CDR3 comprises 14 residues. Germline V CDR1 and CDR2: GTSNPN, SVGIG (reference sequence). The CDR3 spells CAWSVLGHLYEQYF. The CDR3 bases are TGTGCCTGGAGTGTACTGGGACACCTCTACGAGCAGTACTTC. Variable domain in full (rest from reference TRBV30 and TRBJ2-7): SQTIHQWPATLVQPVGSPLSLECTVEGTSNPNLYWYRQAAGRGLQLLFYSVGIGQISSEVPQNLSASRPQDRQFILSSKKLLLSDSGFYLCAWSVLGHLYEQYFGPGTRLTVT.

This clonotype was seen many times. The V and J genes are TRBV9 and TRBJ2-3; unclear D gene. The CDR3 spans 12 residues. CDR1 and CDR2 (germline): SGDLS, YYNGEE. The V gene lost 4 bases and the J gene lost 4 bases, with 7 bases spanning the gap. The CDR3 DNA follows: TGTGCCAGCAGCCCCAGGCCAGATACGCAGTATTTT. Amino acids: CASSPRPDTQYF. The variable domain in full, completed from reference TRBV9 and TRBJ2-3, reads DSGVTQTPKHLITATGQRVTLRCSPRSGDLSVYWYQQSLDQGLQFLIQYYNGEERAKGNILERFSAQQFPDLHSELNLSSLELGDSALYFCASSPRPDTQYFGPGTRLTVL.

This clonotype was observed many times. The CDR3 here is CAISERAGGAYNEQFF. As DNA, the CDR3 is TGTGCCATCAGTGAGAGAGCGGGAGGAGCCTACAATGAGCAGTTCTTC. The genes are TRBV10-3 and TRBJ2-1, with 9 bases that match TRBD2. CDR1 ENHRY and CDR2 SYGVKD come from the germline V gene. Losses at the gene ends were 2 bases for V and 2 bases for J; bases not matched to a gene: 4. The CDR3 loop spans 16 amino acids.

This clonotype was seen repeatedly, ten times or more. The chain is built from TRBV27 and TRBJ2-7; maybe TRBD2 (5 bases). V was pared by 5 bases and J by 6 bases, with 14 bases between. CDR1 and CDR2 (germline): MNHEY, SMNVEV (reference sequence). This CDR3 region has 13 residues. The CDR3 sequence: CASSPRRSGEQYF. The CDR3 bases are TGTGCCAGCAGTCCTCGGAGGAGCGGCGAGCAGTACTTC.

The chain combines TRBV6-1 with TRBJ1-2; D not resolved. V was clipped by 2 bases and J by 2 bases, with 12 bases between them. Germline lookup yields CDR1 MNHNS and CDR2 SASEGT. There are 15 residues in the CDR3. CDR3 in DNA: TGTGCCAGCAGTGAATATGCCAGCTCCAACTATGGCTACACCTTC. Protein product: CASSEYASSNYGYTF.

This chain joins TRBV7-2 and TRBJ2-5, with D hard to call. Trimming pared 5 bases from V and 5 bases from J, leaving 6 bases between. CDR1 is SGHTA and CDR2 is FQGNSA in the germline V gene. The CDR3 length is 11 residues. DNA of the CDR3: TGTGCCAGCAGCATGAGGGAGACCCAGTACTTC. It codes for CASSMRETQYF.

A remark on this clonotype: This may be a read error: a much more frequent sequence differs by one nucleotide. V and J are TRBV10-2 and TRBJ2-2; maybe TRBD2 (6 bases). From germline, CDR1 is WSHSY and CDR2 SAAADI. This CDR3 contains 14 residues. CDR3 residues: CASREQDYTGGLFF. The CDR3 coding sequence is TGCGCCAGCAGAGAACAGGACTACACCGGGGGGCTGTTTTTT.

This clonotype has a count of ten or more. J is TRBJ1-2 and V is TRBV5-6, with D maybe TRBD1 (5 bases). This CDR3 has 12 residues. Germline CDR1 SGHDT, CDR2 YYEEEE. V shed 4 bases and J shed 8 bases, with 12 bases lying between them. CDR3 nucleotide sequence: TGTGCCAGCAGCCCATCGGGGGGAGGCTACACCTTC. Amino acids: CASSPSGGGYTF. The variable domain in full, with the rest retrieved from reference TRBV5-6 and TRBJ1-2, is DAGVTQSPTHLIKTRGQQVTLRCSPKSGHDTVSWYQQALGQGPQFIFQYYEEEERQRGNFPDRFSGHQFPNYSSELNVNALLLGDSALYLCASSPSGGGYTFGSGTRLTVV.

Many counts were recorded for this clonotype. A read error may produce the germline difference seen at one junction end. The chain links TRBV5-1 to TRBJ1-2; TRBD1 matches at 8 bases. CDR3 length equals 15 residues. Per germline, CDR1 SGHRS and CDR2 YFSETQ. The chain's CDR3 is CASSSTTGGHYGYTF. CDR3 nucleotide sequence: TGCGCCAGCTCCTCTACTACAGGGGGGCACTACGGCTACACCTTC.

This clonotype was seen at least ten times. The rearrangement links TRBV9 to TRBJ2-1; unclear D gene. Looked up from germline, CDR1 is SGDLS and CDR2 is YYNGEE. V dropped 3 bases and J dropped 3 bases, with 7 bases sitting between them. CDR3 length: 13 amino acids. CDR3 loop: CASSGRNYNEQFF. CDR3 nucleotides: TGTGCCAGCAGCGGACGGAACTACAATGAGCAGTTCTTC.

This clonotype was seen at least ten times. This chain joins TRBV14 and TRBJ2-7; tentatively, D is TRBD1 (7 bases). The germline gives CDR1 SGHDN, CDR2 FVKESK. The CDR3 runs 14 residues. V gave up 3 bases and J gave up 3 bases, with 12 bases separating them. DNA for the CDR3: TGTGCCAGCAGCCAGGAGGGGGCCGGCTACGAGCAGTACTTC. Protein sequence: CASSQEGAGYEQYF.